This is a list of T cell receptor beta chains from one sample in a study of blood T cell repertoires in COVID-19. Here immunoSEQ multiplex PCR was the method, and the copy in TCRdb shows in-frame clones only, minus some. The sample has 50,000 or so clones, nearly 90% seen once. The sequenced material came from peripheral blood. These receptors were collected from a man in his sixties with active COVID-19. Both conserved end residues are part of each CDR3. A D gene is named only where the DNA matches it firmly. Part of the rows lack a size; the others show once, few, many or a class for expanded clones.

TRBD1,once,TRBV5-1,TRBJ1-2,13,TGCGCCAGCAGCAGGGACAGTAACTATGGCTACACCTTC,CASSRDSNYGYTF
-,-,TRBV7-3,TRBJ2-2,13,TGTGCCAGCAGCTTAAAGCGGTCCGGGGAGCTGTTTTTT,CASSLKRSGELFF
-,once,TRBV12-3/TRBV12-4,TRBJ2-5,13,TGTGCCAGCAGTTTTGTCTCCCAAGAGACCCAGTACTTC,CASSFVSQETQYF
-,few,TRBV2,TRBJ2-1,14,TGTGCCAGCACCAGGTTCCCATCCTACAATGAGCAGTTCTTC,CASTRFPSYNEQFF
TRBD1,-,TRBV28,TRBJ1-2,15,TGTGCCAGCAGTTCACGAGACAGGGGCGCCTATGGCTACACCTTC,CASSSRDRGAYGYTF
TRBD1,-,TRBV5-1,TRBJ2-7,13,TGCGCCAGCAGGACAGGGGATTTCTACGAGCAGTACTTC,CASRTGDFYEQYF
-,-,TRBV7-9,TRBJ2-3,13,TGTGCCAGCAGCACCCCCGGGACAGATACGCAGTATTTT,CASSTPGTDTQYF
-,-,TRBV19,TRBJ2-2,12,TGTGCCAGTACTATCTTCCCCGGGGAGCTGTTTTTT,CASTIFPGELFF
-,-,TRBV29-1,TRBJ1-2,12,TGCAGCGTGACGACCGGGACTGATGGCTACACCTTC,CSVTTGTDGYTF
-,-,TRBV6-1,TRBJ2-1,13,TGTGCCAGCAGTGAAATATCGTACAATGAGCAGTTCTTC,CASSEISYNEQFF